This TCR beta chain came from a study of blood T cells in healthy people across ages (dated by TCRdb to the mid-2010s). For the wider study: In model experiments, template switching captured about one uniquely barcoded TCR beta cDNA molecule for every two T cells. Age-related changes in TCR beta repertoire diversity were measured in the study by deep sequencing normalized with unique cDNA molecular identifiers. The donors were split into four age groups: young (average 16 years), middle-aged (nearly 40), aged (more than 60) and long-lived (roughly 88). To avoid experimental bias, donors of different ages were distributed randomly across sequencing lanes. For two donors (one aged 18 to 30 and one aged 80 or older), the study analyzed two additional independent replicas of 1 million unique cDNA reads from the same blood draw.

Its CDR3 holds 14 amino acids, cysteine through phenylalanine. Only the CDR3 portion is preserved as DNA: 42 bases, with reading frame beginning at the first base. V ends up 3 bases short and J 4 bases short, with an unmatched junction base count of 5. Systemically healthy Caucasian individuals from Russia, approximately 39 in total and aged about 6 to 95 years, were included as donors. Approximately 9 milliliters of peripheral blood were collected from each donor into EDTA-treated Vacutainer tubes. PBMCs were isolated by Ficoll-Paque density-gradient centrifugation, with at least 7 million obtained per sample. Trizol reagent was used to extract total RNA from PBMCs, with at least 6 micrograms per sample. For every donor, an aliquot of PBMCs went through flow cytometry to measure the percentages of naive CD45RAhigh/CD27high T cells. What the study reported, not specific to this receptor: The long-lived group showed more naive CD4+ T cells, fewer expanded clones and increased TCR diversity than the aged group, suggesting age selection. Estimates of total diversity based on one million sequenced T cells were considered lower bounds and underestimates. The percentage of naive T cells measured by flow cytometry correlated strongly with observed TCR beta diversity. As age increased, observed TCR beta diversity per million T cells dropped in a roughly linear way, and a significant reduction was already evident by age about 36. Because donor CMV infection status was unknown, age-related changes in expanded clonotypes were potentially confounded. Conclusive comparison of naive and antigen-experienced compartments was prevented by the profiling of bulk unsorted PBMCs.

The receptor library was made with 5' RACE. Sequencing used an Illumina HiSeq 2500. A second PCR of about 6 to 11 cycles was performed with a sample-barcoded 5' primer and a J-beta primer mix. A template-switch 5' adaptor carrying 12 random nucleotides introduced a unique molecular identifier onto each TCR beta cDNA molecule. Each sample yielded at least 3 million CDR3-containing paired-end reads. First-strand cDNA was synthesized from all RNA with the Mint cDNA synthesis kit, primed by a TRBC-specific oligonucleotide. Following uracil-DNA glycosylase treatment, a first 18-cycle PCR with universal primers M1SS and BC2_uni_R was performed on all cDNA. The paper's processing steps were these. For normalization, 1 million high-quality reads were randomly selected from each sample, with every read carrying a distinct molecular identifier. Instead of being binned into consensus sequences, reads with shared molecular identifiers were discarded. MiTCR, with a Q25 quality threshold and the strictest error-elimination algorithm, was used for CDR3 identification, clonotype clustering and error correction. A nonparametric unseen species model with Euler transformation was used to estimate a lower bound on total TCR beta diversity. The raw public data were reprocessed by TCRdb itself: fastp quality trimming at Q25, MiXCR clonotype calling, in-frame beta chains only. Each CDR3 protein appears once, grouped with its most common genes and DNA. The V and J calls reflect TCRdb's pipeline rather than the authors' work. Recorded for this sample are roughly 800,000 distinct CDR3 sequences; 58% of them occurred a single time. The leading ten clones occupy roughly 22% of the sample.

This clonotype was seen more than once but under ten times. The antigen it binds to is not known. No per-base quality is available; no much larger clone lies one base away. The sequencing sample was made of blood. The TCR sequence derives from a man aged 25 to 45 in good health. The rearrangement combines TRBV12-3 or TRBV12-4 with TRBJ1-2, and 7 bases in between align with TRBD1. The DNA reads TGTGCCAGCAGTTTCGGACAGGCGATCTATGGCTACACCTTC. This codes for CASSFGQAIYGYTF.